The count of the clone carrying this T cell receptor beta chain is one. The sample originates from a study of T cell repertoires and Cas9 in healthy adults. The length of the CDR3 is 12 residues. V was pared by 4 bases and J by 8 bases, with 12 bases between. In germline, CDR1 is SGHRS, CDR2 YFSETQ. TCRdb's copy holds only in-frame clones and misses some; the assay was immunoSEQ multiplex PCR. The repertoire consists of over 20,000 clones, with 91% occurring once and the leading ten covering less than 2%. The clonotype originates from a human donor in good health. The sequenced material came from CD4+ effector T cells (CD127+, CD25-, CD137-, CD154-) from PBMCs; culture status not recorded. The chain couples TRBV5-1 to TRBJ1-1; no reliable D call. This chain's CDR3 is CASSVSTEEAFF. CDR3 coding DNA: TGCGCCAGCAGCGTGTCGACGGAAGAAGCTTTCTTT.